A selection of T cell receptor beta chains follows, all from one sample in a study of T cell responses to AZD1222 COVID-19 vaccine. TCRdb keeps only in-frame clones here, not all; method: immunoSEQ multiplex PCR. The repertoire includes 150,000 to 200,000 clones, roughly 94% of them detected once, and 0.64% sits in the top ten. The sequencing used peripheral blood, collected on day 0 of AZD1222 vaccination. These receptors were collected from an adult in good health. The CDR3 runs from the conserved cysteine through the conserved F or W. A D gene is named only where the DNA matches it firmly. Only some rows state a clone size, as once, few, many or a class for expanded clones.

j_gene,d_gene,abundance,v_gene,CDR3nt,CDR3aa
TRBJ2-2,TRBD2,.,TRBV10-3,TGTGCCATCAGAGGCGGGAGCGACACCGGGGAGCTGTTTTTT,CAIRGGSDTGELFF
TRBJ2-1,TRBD2,.,TRBV5-1,TGCGCCAGCAGCTTAGGTACTAGCGCTGAGCAGTTCTTC,CASSLGTSAEQFF
TRBJ1-2,.,.,TRBV18,TGTGCCAGCTCAGAAGGGCAATATGGCTACACCTTC,CASSEGQYGYTF
TRBJ1-4,.,.,TRBV14,TGTGCCAGCAGCCAGGGGCCGAGTGATGAAAAACTGTTTTTT,CASSQGPSDEKLFF
TRBJ2-7,.,.,TRBV30,TGTGCCTGGAGTGACTCCTACGAGCAGTACTTC,CAWSDSYEQYF
TRBJ2-7,.,.,TRBV11-2,TGTGCCAGCAGCTTAGGAAATGCTCGAGTGCAGTACTTC,CASSLGNARVQYF
TRBJ1-2,.,.,TRBV3-1/TRBV3-2,TGTGCCAGCAGCCAAAGTGGGGGAGGTAACTATGGCTACACCTTC,CASSQSGGGNYGYTF
TRBJ1-4,TRBD1,.,TRBV10-3,TGTGCCATCAGGGGACAGAATGAAAAACTGTTTTTT,CAIRGQNEKLFF
TRBJ1-2,.,.,TRBV2,TGTGCCAGCAGTGAACGCCGGGTGGGTGGCTACACCTTC,CASSERRVGGYTF
TRBJ1-1,.,once,TRBV15,TGTGCCACCAGCAGAGATTATACTGAAGCTTTCTTT,CATSRDYTEAFF
TRBJ1-3,.,.,TRBV10-3,TGTGCCATTAGAGGTTTGGAATACACCATATATTTT,CAIRGLEYTIYF
TRBJ1-1,.,.,TRBV29-1,TGCAGCGTTGTGGCAGGCATTTGGAGCACTGAAGCTTTCTTT,CSVVAGIWSTEAFF
TRBJ1-4,.,.,TRBV19,TGTGCCAGTAGTATAACGAGTGTTCAGGAAAAACTGTTTTTT,CASSITSVQEKLFF
TRBJ1-1,.,.,TRBV11-2,TGTGCCAGCAGCCTCGGGGGGCCCAAGAACACTGAAGCTTTCTTT,CASSLGGPKNTEAFF
TRBJ2-1,.,once,TRBV9,TGTGCCAGCAGCGTAGAATTTTCGGGGTATAATGAGCAGTTCTTC,CASSVEFSGYNEQFF
TRBJ2-7,.,once,TRBV29-1,TGCAGCGTTGGAGGGGGTAGCGAGCAGTACTTC,CSVGGGSEQYF
TRBJ2-5,.,.,TRBV24-1,TGTGCCACCAGTGAGCGGAAAGAGACCCAGTACTTC,CATSERKETQYF
TRBJ1-3,.,.,TRBV19,TGTGCCAGTCTTAGCGGCTCTGGAAACACCATATATTTT,CASLSGSGNTIYF
TRBJ1-2,TRBD1,.,TRBV4-1,TGCGCCAGCAGCCAAGTTACGGGACAGAAGGGGCTTCTAAGAGATGGCTACACCTTC,CASSQVTGQKGLLRDGYTF
TRBJ1-2,.,once,TRBV4-1,TGCGCCAGCAGCCAAGGAATAACCGAGGGGTATGGCTACACCTTC,CASSQGITEGYGYTF
TRBJ1-5,TRBD1,.,TRBV28,TGTGCCAGCAGTTTAGGACAGGGAGGGCAGCCCCAGCATTTT,CASSLGQGGQPQHF
TRBJ1-6,TRBD1,.,TRBV12-3/TRBV12-4,TGTGCCAGCAGTGGACAGGCCTTCGGGCCCCTCCACTTT,CASSGQAFGPLHF
TRBJ2-6,.,.,TRBV19,TGTGCCAGCAGGCAGAATGAGGCAGCCAAACTAAACAACGTCCTGACTTTC,CASRQNEAAKLNNVLTF
TRBJ2-4,.,.,TRBV14,TGTGCCAGCAGTCTTTACCCTTCCATTCAGTACTTC,CASSLYPSIQYF
TRBJ2-4,TRBD1,.,TRBV4-1,TGCGCCAGCAGCCGAGGGACAGACCAAAACATTCAGTACTTC,CASSRGTDQNIQYF
TRBJ1-3,.,.,TRBV3-1/TRBV3-2,TGTGCCAGCAGCCAAGATACCGGAAACACCATATATTTT,CASSQDTGNTIYF
TRBJ1-3,.,.,TRBV29-1,TGCAGCGTTGCAGGGCCCTCTGGAAACACCATATATTTT,CSVAGPSGNTIYF
TRBJ1-4,TRBD1,.,TRBV5-1,TGCGCCAGCAGCTGGTGGGACAGGGGTGAAGGGACTAATGAAAAACTGTTTTTT,CASSWWDRGEGTNEKLFF
TRBJ1-1,TRBD1,.,TRBV2,TGTGCCAGCAGGGCGGGACAGGGGGAGACTGAAGCTTTCTTT,CASRAGQGETEAFF
TRBJ2-5,.,once,TRBV4-1,TGCGCCAGCAGCCTCCTGACTGGGGGAGAGACCCAGTACTTC,CASSLLTGGETQYF
TRBJ1-6,.,.,TRBV2,TGTGCCTGCGATAGGGGGGCGAGAAATTCACCCCTCCACTTT,CACDRGARNSPLHF
TRBJ2-7,TRBD2,once,TRBV7-8,TGTGCCAGCAGCTTAGGGTGGGGGACTAGCGGGAGGTCGAGCTCCTACGAGCAGTACTTC,CASSLGWGTSGRSSSYEQYF
TRBJ1-3,.,.,TRBV6-5,TGTGCCAGCAGTTACTCGACCTCTGGAAACACCATATATTTT,CASSYSTSGNTIYF
TRBJ1-5,.,.,TRBV28,TGTGCCAGCAGTTTATCCTTGGGGAGCAATCAGCCCCAGCATTTT,CASSLSLGSNQPQHF
TRBJ1-5,.,.,TRBV7-8,TGTGCCAGCAGCTTAGAGCGCATAAATCAGCCCCAGCATTTT,CASSLERINQPQHF
TRBJ1-1,.,.,TRBV5-1,TGCGCCAGCAGCCCCGGTAGGGCGGACACTGAAGCTTTCTTT,CASSPGRADTEAFF
TRBJ2-3,TRBD2,.,TRBV29-1,TGCAGCTCCGGACTAGCGGGATCGGCAGATACGCAGTATTTT,CSSGLAGSADTQYF
TRBJ1-1,TRBD1,.,TRBV19,TGTGCCAGTAGTAACAGGGGGACCATGAACACTGAAGCTTTCTTT,CASSNRGTMNTEAFF
TRBJ1-1,.,.,TRBV3-1/TRBV3-2,TGTGCCAGCAGCCAGTCCGGATCTAACACTGAAGCTTTCTTT,CASSQSGSNTEAFF
TRBJ1-5,.,.,TRBV15,TGTGCCACCAGCAGAGATGTGAACAGCAATCAGCCCCAGCATTTT,CATSRDVNSNQPQHF
TRBJ2-7,.,.,TRBV6-1,TGTGCCAGCAGTGAAATCGAGGTAACGTCCCCCTACTTC,CASSEIEVTSPYF
TRBJ1-1,.,.,TRBV28,TGTGCCAGCACCCCGGCTGCGAACACTGAAGCTTTCTTT,CASTPAANTEAFF